This T cell receptor beta chain was obtained from a study of control samples from healthy donors and cancer patients. Here immunoSEQ multiplex PCR was the method, and the copy in TCRdb shows in-frame clones only, minus some. The top ten hold under 3% of the sample, which has 97,000 or so clones, about 91% seen once. Trimming cost V 5 bases and J 5 bases, with 6 bases left between them. This CDR3 is 12 amino acids long. Per the germline V gene, CDR1 is MNHNY and CDR2 is SVGAGI (reference sequence). The material sequenced was blood. The chain carries TRBV6-6 and TRBJ2-2; D not certain. The source of this sequence is a woman aged 18-30 years in good health. This CDR3 reads CASSPTTGELFF. CDR3 coding DNA: TGTGCCAGCAGTCCAACAACCGGGGAGCTGTTTTTT.